Sequencing of this T cell receptor (beta chain) was carried out in a study of a mutant IDH1 vaccine in newly diagnosed glioma. Germline CDR1 SGHKS, CDR2 YYEKEE (reference sequence). V was shortened by 4 bases and J by 1 base, with 8 bases between the two germline ends. This CDR3 contains 13 residues. Generated by immunoSEQ multiplex PCR, the TCRdb table keeps only in-frame clones and is missing some. The sample contains 20,000 to 25,000 clones, about 70% of which appear only once. Concerning this clone itself: What it binds is unknown.

The time point here: week 11, during vaccination. Doses comprised 300 ug of mutant IDH1 20-mer peptide each, plus topical imiquimod. General study results and limits: Vaccine-induced immune responses were detected in around 92% of patients. It seemed that pseudoprogression was not linked to changes in the top peripheral T cell clonotypes.

This specimen was peripheral blood mononuclear cells (PBMCs), taken from a glioma patient whose treatment included an IDH1 peptide vaccine. This clonotype was obtained from a young man with glioma. Some clones in this sample may be carry-over from other donors' samples. The chain links TRBV5-5 to TRBJ1-1, with D unresolved. CDR3 amino acids: CASSPWENTEAFF. CDR3 DNA sequence: TGTGCCAGCAGCCCATGGGAGAACACTGAAGCTTTCTTT.